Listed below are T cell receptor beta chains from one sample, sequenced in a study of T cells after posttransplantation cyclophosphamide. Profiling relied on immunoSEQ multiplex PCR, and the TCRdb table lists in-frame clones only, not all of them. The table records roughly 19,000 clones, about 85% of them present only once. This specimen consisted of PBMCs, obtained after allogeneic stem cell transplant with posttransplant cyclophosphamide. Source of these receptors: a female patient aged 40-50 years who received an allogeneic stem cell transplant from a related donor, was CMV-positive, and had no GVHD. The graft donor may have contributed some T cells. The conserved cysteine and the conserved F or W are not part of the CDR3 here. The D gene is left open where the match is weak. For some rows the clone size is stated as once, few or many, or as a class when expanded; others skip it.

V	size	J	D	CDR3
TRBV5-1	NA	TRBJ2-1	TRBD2	ASSLGEAGSWNEQF
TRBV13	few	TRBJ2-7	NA	ASSLSGLSYEQY
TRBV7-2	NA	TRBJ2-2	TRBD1	ASSYNRGGLF
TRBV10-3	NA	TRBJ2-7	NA	AISPGLTYEQY
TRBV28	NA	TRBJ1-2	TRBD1	ASSFIYGTAYGYT
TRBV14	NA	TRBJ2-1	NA	ASSQVWPQPYNEQF
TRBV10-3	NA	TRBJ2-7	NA	AIRGAFYEQY
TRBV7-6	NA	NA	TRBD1	ASTPGGQPYEQY
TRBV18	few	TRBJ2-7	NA	ASSPERYEQY
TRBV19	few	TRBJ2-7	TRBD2	ASSIEAGRYEQY
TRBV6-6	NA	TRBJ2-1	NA	ASSRPYNEQF
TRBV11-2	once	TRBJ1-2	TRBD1	ASSSGTGGYGYT
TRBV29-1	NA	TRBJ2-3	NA	SVALRADTQY
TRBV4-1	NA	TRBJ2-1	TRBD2	ASSQVLAGVKYNEQF
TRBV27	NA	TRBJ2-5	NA	ASSLVQRETQY
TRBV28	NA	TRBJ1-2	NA	ASRTGTPGGYT
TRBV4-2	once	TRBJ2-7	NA	ASSQDPGQRLSYEQY
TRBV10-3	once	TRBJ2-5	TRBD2	AIRPGTSESETQY
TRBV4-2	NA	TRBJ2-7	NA	ASSHLGLGAYEQY
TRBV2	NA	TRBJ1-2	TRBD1	ASREDRGPGYT
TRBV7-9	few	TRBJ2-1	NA	ASTRVDEQF
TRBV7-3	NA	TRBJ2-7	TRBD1	ASSTGTGGEQY
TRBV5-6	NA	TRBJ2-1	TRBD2	ASSLARLAGRSYNEQF
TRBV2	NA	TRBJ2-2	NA	ASRVESGELF
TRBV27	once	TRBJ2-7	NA	ASSTNYEQY
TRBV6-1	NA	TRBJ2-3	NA	ASSEGGSPRDTQY
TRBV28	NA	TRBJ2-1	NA	ASTLGDRLNNEQF
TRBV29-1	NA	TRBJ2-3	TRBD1	SASRQGRTDTQY
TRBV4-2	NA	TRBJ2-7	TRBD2	ASSQEREGYEQY
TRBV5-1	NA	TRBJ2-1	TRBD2	ASSPSGGPYNEQF
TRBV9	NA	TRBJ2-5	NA	ASSRRGEVRETQY
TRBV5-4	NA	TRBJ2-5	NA	ASRAQGQETQY
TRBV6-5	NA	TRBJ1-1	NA	ASSYGQTEAF
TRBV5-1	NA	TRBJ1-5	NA	ASSPGTPNQPQH
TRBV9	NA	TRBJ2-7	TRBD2	ASSVGSGSLYEQY
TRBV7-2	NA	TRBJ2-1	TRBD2	ASSLESGRNNEQF
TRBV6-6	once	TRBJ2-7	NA	ASSPTDRTYEQY
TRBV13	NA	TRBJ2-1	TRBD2	ASRVFREAIFHEQF
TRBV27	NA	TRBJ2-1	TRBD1	ASSSYRDRGWHEQF
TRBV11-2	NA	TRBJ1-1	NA	ASIPSLANTEAF
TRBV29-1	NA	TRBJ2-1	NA	SVASNEQF
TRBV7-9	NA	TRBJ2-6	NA	ASSPPTQSSGANVLT
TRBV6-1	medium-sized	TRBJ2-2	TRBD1	ATTTGAGLTGELF
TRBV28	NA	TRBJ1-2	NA	AIFDGRSGLRRGYT
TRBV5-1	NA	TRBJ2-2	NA	ASSLGQPNTGELF
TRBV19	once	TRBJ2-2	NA	ASSIEVRATGELF
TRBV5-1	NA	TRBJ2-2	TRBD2	ASSLGRVLALNTGELF